The entry below describes one TCR beta chain. The antigen is not known. The CDR3 spans 13 residues. The germline gives CDR1 GTSNPN, CDR2 SVGIG (reference sequence). The junction had 4 bases not matched to a gene; V was cut back by 1 base and J by 7 bases. This sample stems from a study of T cell responses to AZD1222 COVID-19 vaccine. Overall study results and limits: After two AZD1222 doses, spike-specific TCR breadth and depth rose versus day 0. CD4 TCRs associated with vaccination spanned spike, dominating at 160-218 and 743-854. Possibly, clonal diversity was underestimated; donors were largely white British and included more females.

Clones were read by immunoSEQ multiplex PCR, and TCRdb kept only the in-frame ones, dropping some. The sample shows some 120,000 clones, roughly nine tenths of them seen only once. The sequence derives from an adult in good health. This sequence joins TRBV30 and TRBJ1-5; 7 bases fit TRBD1. The starting material was peripheral blood, obtained on day 0 of AZD1222 vaccination. The CDR3 nucleotides are TGTGCCTGGAGTGGCCAGGGGGGCCAGCCCCAGCATTTT. Protein product: CAWSGQGGQPQHF.